Included here is one T cell receptor beta chain sequence, with context. Its antigen is currently unknown. V was shortened by 3 bases and J by 4 bases, with 15 bases between the two germline ends. This CDR3 has 15 amino acids. CDR1 is MRHNA, CDR2 SNTAGT, per germline. This specimen comes from a study of CD4+ T cells in melanoma. Study-level points and caveats: A reported correlation linked neoantigen-specific CD4+ T cells to CD8+, macrophage and B cell function. In melanoma, neoantigen-specific CD4+ T cells reportedly differed in differentiation state.

Profiled with immunoSEQ multiplex PCR; TCRdb holds only in-frame clones, not every one. The data hold 140,000 or so clones, with roughly 91% observed a single time. This chain links TRBV6-4 with TRBJ2-5, with D possibly TRBD1 on 6 matching bases. The sequence derives from a human donor with melanoma. DNA for the CDR3: TGTGCCAGCAGTGAGGTCCGGCAGGGGTTAGAGACCCAGTACTTC. This translates into CASSEVRQGLETQYF.